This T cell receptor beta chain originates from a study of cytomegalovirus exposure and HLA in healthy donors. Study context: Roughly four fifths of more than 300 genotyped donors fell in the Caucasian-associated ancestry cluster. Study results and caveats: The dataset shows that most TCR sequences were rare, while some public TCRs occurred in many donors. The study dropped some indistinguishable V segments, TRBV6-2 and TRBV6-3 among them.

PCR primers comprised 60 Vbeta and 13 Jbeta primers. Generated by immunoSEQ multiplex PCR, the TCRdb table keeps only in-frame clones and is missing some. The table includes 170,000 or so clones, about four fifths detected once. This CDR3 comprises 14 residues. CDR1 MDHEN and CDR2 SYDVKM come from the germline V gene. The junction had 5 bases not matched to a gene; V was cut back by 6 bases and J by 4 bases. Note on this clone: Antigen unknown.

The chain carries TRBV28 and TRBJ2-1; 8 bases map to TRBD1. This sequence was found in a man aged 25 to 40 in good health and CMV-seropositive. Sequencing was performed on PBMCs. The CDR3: CASRRQGQYNEQFF. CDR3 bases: TGTGCCAGCAGAAGACAGGGGCAGTACAATGAGCAGTTCTTC. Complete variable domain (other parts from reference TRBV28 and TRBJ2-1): DVKVTQSSRYLVKRTGEKVFLECVQDMDHENMFWYRQDPGLGLRLIYFSYDVKMKEKGDIPEGYSVSREKKERFSLILESASTNQTSMYLCASRRQGQYNEQFFGPGTRLTVL.